One sample yielded the 9 T cell receptor beta chains listed below, sequenced in a study of T cell responses to AZD1222 COVID-19 vaccine. Measured with immunoSEQ multiplex PCR; TCRdb has only the in-frame clones, and not every one. This repertoire shows roughly 120,000 clones, more than 75% found once; its top ten account for roughly 8%. Source: peripheral blood, taken on day 0 of AZD1222 vaccination. Source of these receptors: an adult in good health.

This clone occurred a few times. V and J are TRBV7-9 and TRBJ1-2; possible D gene TRBD1, 5 bases. CDR3 size: 12 residues. V lost 4 bases, J lost 12 bases, and 15 bases lay in between. Germline CDR1 reads SEHNR; CDR2 reads FQNEAQ (reference sequence). CDR3 loop: CASSSPGLQNTF. CDR3 DNA: TGTGCCAGCAGCTCTCCGGGACTGCAAAACACCTTC.

This clone was counted a single time. This chain links TRBV10-3 with TRBJ1-3; perhaps TRBD1 as D (6 bases). This CDR3 contains 16 residues. Between the trimmed V and J ends, which lost 6 bases and 0 bases, there was a span of 15 bases. The germline V gene has CDR1 ENHRY and CDR2 SYGVKD. CDR3: CAIRQGGVFSGNTIYF. For the CDR3, the DNA is TGTGCCATCAGACAGGGTGGGGTCTTCTCTGGAAACACCATATATTTT.

V is TRBV7-8 and J is TRBJ2-7; D might be TRBD1 or TRBD2, each matching 6 bases. From germline, CDR1 is SGHVS and CDR2 FQNEAQ. Deletions cut 0 bases from V and 0 bases from J, with 15 bases between. The CDR3 runs to 17 residues. CDR3 coding DNA: TGTGCCAGCAGCTTAGCGGCCGGAGGGGGATACTCCTACGAGCAGTACTTC. Its protein is CASSLAAGGGYSYEQYF.

This rearrangement joins TRBV7-3 to TRBJ1-1, with D hard to call. This CDR3 is 14 amino acids long. The V gene lost 3 bases and the J gene lost 4 bases, with 12 bases spanning the gap. Germline lookup yields CDR1 SGHTA and CDR2 FQGTGA. In nucleotides, the CDR3 is TGTGCCAGCAGCTTGGTGGGCGATTTCACTGAAGCTTTCTTT. Translated, it gives CASSLVGDFTEAFF.

The chain carries TRBV5-1 and TRBJ1-1; 9 bases fit TRBD1. From germline, CDR1 is SGHRS and CDR2 YFSETQ. The trim removed 4 bases at V and 3 bases at J, leaving 7 bases unmatched. The CDR3 is made up of 15 amino acids. Written as DNA, the CDR3 is TGCGCCAGCAGCGTTACAGGGGGCGCGTACACTGAAGCTTTCTTT. This sequence encodes CASSVTGGAYTEAFF.

The rearrangement links TRBV9 to TRBJ1-3; D remains ambiguous. V lost 0 bases to trimming and J lost 0 bases, with 4 bases between them. The germline V gene encodes CDR1 SGDLS and CDR2 YYNGEE. This CDR3 spans 14 amino acids. In nucleotides, the CDR3 is TGTGCCAGCAGCGTAGGTGTCTCTGGAAACACCATATATTTT. Its protein is CASSVGVSGNTIYF. Complete variable domain (other parts from reference TRBV9 and TRBJ1-3): DSGVTQTPKHLITATGQRVTLRCSPRSGDLSVYWYQQSLDQGLQFLIQYYNGEERAKGNILERFSAQQFPDLHSELNLSSLELGDSALYFCASSVGVSGNTIYFGEGSWLTVV.

V is TRBV5-1 and J is TRBJ1-2, with a possible D match to TRBD1 (6 bases). CDR1 and CDR2 (germline): SGHRS, YFSETQ. The ends were cut back, 4 bases at V and 2 bases at J, with 15 bases in the middle. The length of the CDR3 is 15 residues. Written as DNA, the CDR3 is TGCGCCAGCAGCCAGGCTTCGACAGGAAACTATGGCTACACCTTC. It translates to CASSQASTGNYGYTF. The full variable domain, with the rest looked up from reference TRBV5-1 and TRBJ1-2, is KAGVTQTPRYLIKTRGQQVTLSCSPISGHRSVSWYQQTPGQGLQFLFEYFSETQRNKGNFPGRFSGRQFSNSRSEMNVSTLELGDSALYLCASSQASTGNYGYTFGSGTRLTVV.

This chain joins TRBV27 and TRBJ2-5; TRBD2 agrees at 13 bases. The germline CDR1 and CDR2 sequences are MNHEY and SMNVEV (reference sequence). V lost 8 bases and J lost 5; bases outside the gene matches: 2. CDR3 size: 13 residues. The CDR3, as DNA: TGTGCCAGCGGACTAGCGGGAGTGGAGACCCAGTACTTC. Its translation is CASGLAGVETQYF.

V usage is TRBV27 and J usage is TRBJ1-1; D is undetermined. V dropped 6 bases and J dropped 2 bases, with 16 bases sitting between them. Germline V gene lookup returns CDR1 MNHEY and CDR2 SMNVEV (reference sequence). The CDR3 loop spans 15 amino acids. The DNA for the CDR3 is TGTGCCAGCAGGGTAGCCGCATTGATTAACACTGAAGCTTTCTTT. Translating it yields CASRVAALINTEAFF.